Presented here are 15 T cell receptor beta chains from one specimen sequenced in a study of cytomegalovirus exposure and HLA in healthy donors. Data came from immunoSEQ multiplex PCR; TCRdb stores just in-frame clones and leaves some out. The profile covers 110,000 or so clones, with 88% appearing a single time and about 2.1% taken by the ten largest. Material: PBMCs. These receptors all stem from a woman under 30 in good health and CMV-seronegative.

CDR3 region: CASRLTENTEAFF. CDR3 in DNA: TGTGCCAGCAGATTAACAGAGAACACTGAAGCTTTCTTT. The chain combines TRBV6-4 with TRBJ1-1; the D is unclear. Germline V gene lookup returns CDR1 MRHNA and CDR2 SNTAGT. Trimming took off 6 bases at V and 1 base at J, with 9 bases between the two ends. The CDR3 is made up of 13 amino acids.

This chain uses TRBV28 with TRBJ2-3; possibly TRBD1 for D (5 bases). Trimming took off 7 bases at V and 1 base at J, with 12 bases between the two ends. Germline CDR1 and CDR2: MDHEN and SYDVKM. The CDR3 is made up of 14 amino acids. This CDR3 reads CASNRMDGTDTQYF. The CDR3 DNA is TGTGCCAGCAACAGGATGGATGGCACAGATACGCAGTATTTT.

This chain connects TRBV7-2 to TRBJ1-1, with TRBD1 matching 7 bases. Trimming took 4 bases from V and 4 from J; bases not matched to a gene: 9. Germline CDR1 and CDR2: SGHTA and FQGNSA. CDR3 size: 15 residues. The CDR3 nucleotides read TGTGCCAGCAGCTCTCCTGGGACAGCGTTCACTGAAGCTTTCTTT. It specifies CASSSPGTAFTEAFF.

CDR3 nucleotide sequence: TGTGCCAGCAACCCCGCGGGGGGGGCGGATCAGCCCCAGCATTTT. This translates into CASNPAGGADQPQHF. The V gene is TRBV6-5, the J gene TRBJ1-5; D is possibly TRBD1 (6 bases). Germline V lookup: CDR1 MNHEY, CDR2 SVGAGI. This CDR3 has 15 residues. V was clipped by 7 bases and J by 5 bases, with 18 bases between them.

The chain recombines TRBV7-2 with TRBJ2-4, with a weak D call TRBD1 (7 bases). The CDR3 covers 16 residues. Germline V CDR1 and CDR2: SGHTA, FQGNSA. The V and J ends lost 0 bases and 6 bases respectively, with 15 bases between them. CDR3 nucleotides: TGTGCCAGCAGCTTAGCGTCGGAGGGGGCGGGAAACATTCAGTACTTC. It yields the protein CASSLASEGAGNIQYF.

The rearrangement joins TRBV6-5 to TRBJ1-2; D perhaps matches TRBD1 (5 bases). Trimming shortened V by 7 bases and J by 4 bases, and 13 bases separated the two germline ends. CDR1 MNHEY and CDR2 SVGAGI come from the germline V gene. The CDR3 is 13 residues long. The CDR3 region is CASKRQGVYGYTF. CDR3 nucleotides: TGTGCCAGCAAGCGTCAGGGTGTCTATGGCTACACCTTC.

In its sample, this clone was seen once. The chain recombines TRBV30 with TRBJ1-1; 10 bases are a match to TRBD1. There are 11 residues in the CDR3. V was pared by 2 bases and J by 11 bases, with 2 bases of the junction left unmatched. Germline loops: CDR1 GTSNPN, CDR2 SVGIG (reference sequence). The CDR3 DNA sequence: TGTGCCTGGAGTCGGACAGGGGGTGCTTTCTTT. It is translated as CAWSRTGGAFF. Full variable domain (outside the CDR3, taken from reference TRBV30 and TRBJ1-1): SQTIHQWPATLVQPVGSPLSLECTVEGTSNPNLYWYRQAAGRGLQLLFYSVGIGQISSEVPQNLSASRPQDRQFILSSKKLLLSDSGFYLCAWSRTGGAFFGQGTRLTVV.

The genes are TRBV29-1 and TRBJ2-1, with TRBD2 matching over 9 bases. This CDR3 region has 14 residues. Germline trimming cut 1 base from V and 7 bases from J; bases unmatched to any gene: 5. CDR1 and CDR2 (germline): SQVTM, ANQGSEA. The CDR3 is CSVEGGGGANEQFF. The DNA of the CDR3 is TGCAGCGTTGAAGGTGGCGGGGGGGCTAATGAGCAGTTCTTC.

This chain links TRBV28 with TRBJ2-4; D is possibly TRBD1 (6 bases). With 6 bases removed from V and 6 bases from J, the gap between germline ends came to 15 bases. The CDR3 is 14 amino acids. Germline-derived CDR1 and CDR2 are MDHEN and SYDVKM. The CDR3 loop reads CASSHFKQGNIQYF. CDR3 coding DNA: TGTGCCAGCAGCCATTTTAAACAGGGAAACATTCAGTACTTC.

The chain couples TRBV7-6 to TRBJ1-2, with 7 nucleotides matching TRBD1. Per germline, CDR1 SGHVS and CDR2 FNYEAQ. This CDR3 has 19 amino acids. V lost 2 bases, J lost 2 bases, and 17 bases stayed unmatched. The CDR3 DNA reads TGTGCCAGCAGCTTAAGGAGGCGGGACAGAGGGGGCGCAAACTATGGCTACACCTTC. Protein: CASSLRRRDRGGANYGYTF. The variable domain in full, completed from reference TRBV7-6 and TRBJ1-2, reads GAGVSQSPRYKVTKRGQDVALRCDPISGHVSLYWYRQALGQGPEFLTYFNYEAQQDKSGLPNDRFSAERPEGSISTLTIQRTEQRDSAMYRCASSLRRRDRGGANYGYTFGSGTRLTVV.

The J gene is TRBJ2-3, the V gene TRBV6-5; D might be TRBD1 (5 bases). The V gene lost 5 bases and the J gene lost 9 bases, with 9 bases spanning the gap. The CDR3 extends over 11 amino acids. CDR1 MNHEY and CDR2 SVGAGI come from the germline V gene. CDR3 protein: CASSQGGTQYF. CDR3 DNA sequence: TGTGCCAGCAGTCAGGGTGGGACGCAGTATTTT.

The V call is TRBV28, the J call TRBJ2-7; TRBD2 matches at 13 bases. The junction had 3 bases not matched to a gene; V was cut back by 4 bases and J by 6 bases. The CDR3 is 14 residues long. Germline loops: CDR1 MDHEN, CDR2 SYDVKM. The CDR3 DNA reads TGTGCCAGCAGTTACACTAGCGGGAGGGGCGAGCAGTACTTC. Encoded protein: CASSYTSGRGEQYF.

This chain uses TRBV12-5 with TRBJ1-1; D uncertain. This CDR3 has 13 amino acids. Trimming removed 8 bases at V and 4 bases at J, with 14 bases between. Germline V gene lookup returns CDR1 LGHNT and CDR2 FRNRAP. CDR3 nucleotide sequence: TGTGCTAGTTCCCCCGCCGGGAGCACTGAAGCTTTCTTT. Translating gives CASSPAGSTEAFF.

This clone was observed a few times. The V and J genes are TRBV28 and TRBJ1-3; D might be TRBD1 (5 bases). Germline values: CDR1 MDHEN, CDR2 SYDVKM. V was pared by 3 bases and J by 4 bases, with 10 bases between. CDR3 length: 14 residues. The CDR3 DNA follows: TGTGCCAGCAGTTTGACAGTTGCCGGAAACACCATATATTTT. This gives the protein CASSLTVAGNTIYF.

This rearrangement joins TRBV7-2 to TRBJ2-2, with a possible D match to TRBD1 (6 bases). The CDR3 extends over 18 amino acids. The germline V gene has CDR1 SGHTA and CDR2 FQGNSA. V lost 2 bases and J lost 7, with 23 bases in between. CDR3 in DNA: TGTGCCAGCAGCTTAACCGTTCGGCTAGAGGGGGTCGGCGGGGAGCTGTTTTTT. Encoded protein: CASSLTVRLEGVGGELFF.